The 32 T cell receptor beta chains given below trace back to one sample, sequenced in a study of blood T cell repertoires in COVID-19. Data came from immunoSEQ multiplex PCR; TCRdb stores just in-frame clones and leaves some out. The data show under 400,000 clones, roughly 89% seen once. The sequenced sample was peripheral blood. The receptors shown here come from a man aged 18 to 29 with active or convalescent COVID-19.

V is TRBV19 and J is TRBJ1-3; no clear D gene. Germline loops: CDR1 LNHDA, CDR2 SQIVND (reference sequence). The CDR3 extends over 14 amino acids. Trimming left V 3 bases short and J 0 bases short, with 6 bases between. For the CDR3, the DNA is TGTGCCAGTAGTATCCTCGTCTCTGGAAACACCATATATTTT. Its translation: CASSILVSGNTIYF.

The rearrangement links TRBV10-2 to TRBJ1-4; D not resolved. Deletions cut 6 bases from V and 6 bases from J, with 8 bases between. Germline assignment: CDR1 WSHSY and CDR2 SAAADI. The CDR3 covers 12 residues. DNA of the CDR3: TGCGCCAGCAGCTCCGGTTATGAAAAACTGTTTTTT. The encoded protein is CASSSGYEKLFF.

The rearrangement joins TRBV28 to TRBJ1-1, with TRBD1 matching 9 bases. V lost 5 bases and J lost 2; bases outside the gene matches: 6. The CDR3 loop spans 15 amino acids. Per the germline V gene, CDR1 is MDHEN and CDR2 is SYDVKM. CDR3 protein: CASSPRGQGNTEAFF. The CDR3 DNA reads as TGTGCCAGCAGTCCGCGGGGACAGGGAAACACTGAAGCTTTCTTT.

Concerning this clone itself: Its ends do not fully match the called genes, so a read error is possible. This chain joins TRBV28 and TRBJ2-6, with 9 bases matching TRBD1. The CDR3 loop spans 17 amino acids. CDR1 and CDR2 (germline): MDHEN, SYDVKM. CDR3 sequence reads: CASSSRTGAKGANVLTF. For the CDR3, the DNA is TGTGCCAGCAGTTCAAGGACAGGGGCTAAAGGGGCCAACGTGCTGACTTTC.

This chain links TRBV7-8 with TRBJ1-5, with D maybe TRBD1 (6 bases). The V gene's germline CDR1 is SGHVS and CDR2 FQNEAQ. V lost 5 bases to trimming and J lost 7 bases, with 24 bases between them. This CDR3 region has 17 residues. The CDR3 nucleotides are TGTGCCAGCAGCGGTACCGGGACAATGAGACTAGCCCAGCCCCAGCATTTT. It specifies CASSGTGTMRLAQPQHF.

This clone has only a few counts. This chain links TRBV7-9 with TRBJ2-7; no clear D gene. Germline V gene data show CDR1 as SEHNR and CDR2 as FQNEAQ (reference sequence). CDR3 length equals 12 residues. Trimming took 0 bases from V and 3 from J, leaving 3 bases between them. CDR3 residues: CASSLAVYEQYF. The CDR3 DNA reads as TGTGCCAGCAGCTTAGCCGTCTACGAGCAGTACTTC.

The rearrangement joins TRBV29-1 to TRBJ1-1; D possibly corresponds to TRBD1 (6 bases). The germline V gene has CDR1 SQVTM and CDR2 ANQGSEA. The CDR3 runs to 14 residues. V dropped 7 bases and J dropped 0 bases, with 15 bases sitting between them. The CDR3 protein is CSAVRTVMNTEAFF. CDR3 in DNA: TGCAGCGCCGTCCGGACAGTGATGAACACTGAAGCTTTCTTT.

The rearrangement uses TRBV24-1 and TRBJ2-1, with 14 positions matching TRBD2. Per the germline V gene, CDR1 is KGHDR and CDR2 is SFDVKD. CDR3 size: 16 residues. V gave up 4 bases and J gave up 8 bases; unmatched junction bases: 6. CDR3 in DNA: TGTGCCACCAGTGACAGACTAGCGGGAGGGCTGGATGAGCAGTTCTTC. This codes for CATSDRLAGGLDEQFF.

This sequence joins TRBV12-3 or TRBV12-4 and TRBJ2-7; D gene ambiguous. V was trimmed by 1 base and J by 4 bases, leaving 8 bases between them. This CDR3 has 13 residues. CDR3 nucleotides: TGTGCCAGCAGTTTAGTACTGATATACGAGCAGTACTTC. Translated: CASSLVLIYEQYF.

The gene calls are TRBV2 and TRBJ1-4, with D perhaps matching TRBD1 (5 bases). This CDR3 comprises 15 residues. Germline V gene sequence: CDR1 SNHLY, CDR2 FYNNEI. V lost 0 bases and J lost 2, with 7 bases in between. Written as DNA, the CDR3 is TGTGCCAGCAGTGAAGCGGGGGGGACTAATGAAAAACTGTTTTTT. Protein: CASSEAGGTNEKLFF. Combining the CDR3 with reference TRBV2 and TRBJ1-4 gives the whole variable domain EPEVTQTPSHQVTQMGQEVILRCVPISNHLYFYWYRQILGQKVEFLVSFYNNEISEKSEIFDDQFSVERPDGSNFTLKIRSTKLEDSAMYFCASSEAGGTNEKLFFGSGTQLSVL.

This sequence joins TRBV12-1 and TRBJ2-7; no check of the table's D call, TRBD1, against the DNA was made. TRBV12-1 is a documented pseudogene. The CDR3 sequence is 15 residues long. CDR3 sequence (DNA): TGTGCCAGCACTCATAAACGGGACAGCTCCTACGAGCAGTACTTC. Its protein product is CASTHKRDSSYEQYF.

This sequence joins TRBV28 and TRBJ1-4; 12 nucleotides align to TRBD1. CDR1 and CDR2 (germline): MDHEN, SYDVKM. J gave up 6 bases and V 1 base, and 3 bases lay outside the gene matches. This CDR3 has 16 residues. The CDR3 DNA is TGTGCCAGCAGTTTATCTGGGACAGGGGGCCATGAAAAACTGTTTTTT. This gives the protein CASSLSGTGGHEKLFF.

The rearrangement uses TRBV7-9 and TRBJ2-5, with 7 bases identical to TRBD1. CDR3 length: 14 amino acids. With 5 bases clipped from V and 2 bases from J, the junction kept 5 bases outside the gene matches. Germline V CDR1 and CDR2: SEHNR, FQNEAQ (reference sequence). The CDR3 spells CASSPPGQQETQYF. The CDR3 DNA reads as TGTGCCAGCAGCCCCCCGGGACAGCAAGAGACCCAGTACTTC.

The V gene is TRBV27, the J gene TRBJ2-7; 9 nucleotides line up with TRBD2. The CDR3 consists of 15 residues. V gave up 4 bases and J gave up 6 bases; unmatched junction bases: 10. Germline V CDR1 and CDR2: MNHEY, SMNVEV (reference sequence). DNA for the CDR3: TGTGCCAGCAGTTCCTACTCCGGGACTAGCTCCGAGCAGTACTTC. Protein: CASSSYSGTSSEQYF.

This clone has just one count. J is TRBJ1-2 and V is TRBV9, with 9 bases aligning to TRBD1. V was clipped by 2 bases and J by 1 base; unmatched bases: 6. The CDR3 consists of 16 residues. Germline V gene lookup returns CDR1 SGDLS and CDR2 YYNGEE. In nucleotides, the CDR3 is TGTGCCAGCAGCGTTAGATCGGGACAGGGTAACTATGGCTACACCTTC. Amino acid sequence: CASSVRSGQGNYGYTF. Together with reference TRBV9 and TRBJ1-2, the CDR3 gives the full variable domain: DSGVTQTPKHLITATGQRVTLRCSPRSGDLSVYWYQQSLDQGLQFLIQYYNGEERAKGNILERFSAQQFPDLHSELNLSSLELGDSALYFCASSVRSGQGNYGYTFGSGTRLTVV.

V is TRBV19 and J is TRBJ2-1, with 10 nucleotides matching TRBD2. Germline trimming cut 7 bases from V and 7 bases from J; bases unmatched to any gene: 10. The CDR3 loop spans 15 amino acids. Germline V gene lookup returns CDR1 LNHDA and CDR2 SQIVND (reference sequence). The CDR3 DNA reads TGTGCCAGTACAATGCTAGCGGGAGCGGGGAATGAGCAGTTCTTC. Translation gives CASTMLAGAGNEQFF.

Comments on this clone: The same CDR3 arises from other DNA sequences in this sample as well. V is TRBV5-1 and J is TRBJ2-1; unclear D gene. This CDR3 contains 13 residues. Germline values: CDR1 SGHRS, CDR2 YFSETQ. The V end lost 0 bases, the J end lost 3 bases, and 4 bases lay between the germline ends. CDR3 protein: CASSLDSYNEQFF. CDR3 nucleotides: TGCGCCAGCAGCTTGGACAGCTACAATGAGCAGTTCTTC.

This chain joins TRBV4-3 and TRBJ2-3, with D maybe TRBD1 (5 bases). This CDR3 spans 14 amino acids. Per the germline V gene, CDR1 is LGHNA and CDR2 is YSLEER. The V gene lost 3 bases and the J gene lost 0 bases, with 7 bases spanning the gap. CDR3 protein: CASSQGRSTDTQYF. DNA for the CDR3: TGCGCCAGCAGCCAGGGGCGGAGCACAGATACGCAGTATTTT.

The gene calls are TRBV20-1 and TRBJ2-5; D possibly corresponds to TRBD1 (6 bases). The length of the CDR3 is 14 residues. Between the trimmed V and J ends, which lost 6 bases and 5 bases, there was a span of 19 bases. The germline V gene encodes CDR1 DFQATT and CDR2 SNEGSKA (reference sequence). The CDR3 loop is CSASEQGVGETQYF. CDR3 DNA sequence: TGCAGTGCCAGTGAACAGGGAGTTGGGGAGACCCAGTACTTC.

The V gene is TRBV3-1 (or the pseudogene TRBV3-2), the J gene TRBJ2-3, with D unresolved. The CDR3 loop spans 13 amino acids. Germline values: CDR1 LGHDT, CDR2 YNNKEL (reference sequence). V shed 0 bases and J shed 5 bases, with 6 bases lying between them. This chain's CDR3 is CASSQDRGDTQYF. The CDR3 DNA is TGTGCCAGCAGCCAAGATAGAGGAGATACGCAGTATTTT.

V is TRBV7-9 and J is TRBJ2-3, with D tentatively TRBD1 (5 bases). CDR1 is SEHNR, CDR2 FQNEAQ, per germline (reference sequence). V was trimmed by 4 bases and J by 6 bases, leaving 14 bases between them. This CDR3 region has 14 residues. Written as DNA, the CDR3 is TGTGCCAGCAGCTCAGGGATTGCTAGGGATACGCAGTATTTT. Its protein is CASSSGIARDTQYF.

The chain employs TRBV27 and TRBJ2-7; tentative D call: TRBD2 (6 bases). The ends were cut back, 1 base at V and 6 bases at J, with 16 bases in the middle. Germline V gene sequence: CDR1 MNHEY, CDR2 SMNVEV (reference sequence). The CDR3 runs 15 residues. CDR3 coding DNA: TGTGCCAGCAGTTTATGGGGCGGAGGGTATTCCGAGCAGTACTTC. Translating it yields CASSLWGGGYSEQYF.

J is TRBJ2-7 and V is TRBV11-2; 8 bases are a match to TRBD2. The CDR3 totals 14 residues. The ends lost 2 bases at V and 6 bases at J; junction bases unmatched: 6. Germline-derived CDR1 and CDR2 are SGHAT and FQNNGV. In DNA, the CDR3 is TGTGCCAGCAGCTTACTGGCCCGGGGGGGCGAGCAGTACTTC. As protein: CASSLLARGGEQYF.

A few counts support this clone. V gene TRBV3-1 (or the pseudogene TRBV3-2) combines with J gene TRBJ1-1; 8 bases line up with TRBD1. The CDR3 spans 18 residues. Germline values: CDR1 LGHDT, CDR2 YNNKEL (reference sequence). The V segment lost 0 bases and the J segment 4 bases; nucleotides outside the gene matches: 13. The CDR3 DNA reads TGTGCCAGCAGCCAAGAGCCGCGGAGGACAGGGTTTCGCACTGAAGCTTTCTTT. Its translation: CASSQEPRRTGFRTEAFF.

The genes are TRBV10-3 and TRBJ2-1; 8 bases align to TRBD2. The CDR3 sequence is 17 residues long. Germline CDR1 is ENHRY and CDR2 is SYGVKD. V gave up 2 bases and J gave up 2 bases; unmatched junction bases: 8. CDR3 bases: TGTGCCATCAGTGAGCGAAATACGGGACTAGCCTACAATGAGCAGTTCTTC. Amino acid sequence: CAISERNTGLAYNEQFF.

This clone was detected ten times or more. CDR3 amino acids: CASSLHHDRVYGYTF. The CDR3 bases are TGTGCCAGCAGTCTCCACCACGACAGGGTCTATGGCTACACCTTC. This chain connects TRBV28 to TRBJ1-2; 7 bases match TRBD1. V gave up 5 bases and J gave up 4 bases; unmatched junction bases: 10. Germline V gives CDR1 MDHEN, CDR2 SYDVKM. The CDR3 covers 15 residues.

The chain joins TRBV6-2 or TRBV6-3 to TRBJ2-7, with a possible D match to TRBD2 (6 bases). V lost 2 bases, J lost 0 bases, and 11 bases lay in between. Germline V lookup: CDR1 MNHEY, CDR2 SVGEGT. CDR3 length: 15 residues. The CDR3 loop is CASSYGRTISYEQYF. In nucleotides, the CDR3 is TGTGCCAGCAGTTACGGCCGGACTATCTCCTACGAGCAGTACTTC.

The chain uses TRBV19 and TRBJ1-6, with a weak D call TRBD1 (5 bases). From germline, CDR1 is LNHDA and CDR2 SQIVND (reference sequence). This CDR3 has 16 amino acids. Trimming cost V 6 bases and J 0 bases, with 12 bases left between them. The CDR3 spells CASSPRESSYNSPLHF. DNA of the CDR3: TGTGCCAGTAGCCCCAGGGAATCCTCCTATAATTCACCCCTCCACTTT.

The gene calls are TRBV6-5 and TRBJ1-5; perhaps TRBD1 as D (6 bases). Trimming removed 8 bases at V and 8 bases at J, with 19 bases between. The CDR3 runs to 14 residues. Germline CDR1 and CDR2: MNHEY and SVGAGI. CDR3 amino acids: CASGTGQRLEPQHF. The CDR3 coding sequence is TGTGCCAGCGGTACTGGACAGCGCTTGGAGCCCCAGCATTTT.

The V and J genes are TRBV4-3 and TRBJ2-7, with 10 bases fitting TRBD1. V was pared by 4 bases and J by 4 bases, with 4 bases of the junction left unmatched. Germline lookup yields CDR1 LGHNA and CDR2 YSLEER. CDR3 length: 14 amino acids. CDR3 in amino acids: CASSPGTGEYEQYF. The CDR3, as DNA: TGCGCCAGCAGCCCCGGGACAGGGGAATACGAGCAGTACTTC.

V and J are TRBV7-6 and TRBJ2-1; D call uncertain. CDR3 length equals 16 residues. V was clipped by 5 bases and J by 3 bases, with 17 bases between them. The germline CDR1 and CDR2 sequences are SGHVS and FNYEAQ. The CDR3 spells CASSLTRPPNYNEQFF. CDR3 in DNA: TGTGCCAGCAGCCTCACTCGTCCCCCTAACTACAATGAGCAGTTCTTC.

This rearrangement joins TRBV18 to TRBJ1-1, with D unresolved. V lost 11 bases and J lost 0, with 13 bases in between. CDR1 KGHSH and CDR2 LQKENI come from the germline V gene. There are 13 residues in the CDR3. CDR3 DNA: TGTGCCTCCACCTCGAGCCTGAACACTGAAGCTTTCTTT. This gives the protein CASTSSLNTEAFF.